This T cell receptor (beta chain) was captured in a study of Graves' ophthalmopathy and Graves' hyperthyroidism. General study results and limits: Classification of ophthalmopathy versus stable hyperthyroidism by a 13-signature model yielded around 90% sensitivity and just under 84% specificity. The majority of expanded thyroid clonotypes above 0.001 frequency also occurred in blood.

As the template, RNA transcripts were used to amplify TCR beta CDR3 regions. RT-PCR was first run with HTBI primers, then multiplex PCR in a second round. In TCRdb, the multiplex PCR reads were re-called with MiXCR into one record per CDR3 protein. The sample records 340,000 or so distinct CDR3 sequences, roughly 15% being singletons. Lactation, pregnancy, uncontrolled infections and other autoimmune diseases were all grounds for excluding patients. Clinical symptoms, serum thyroxine, TRAb, thyroid ultrasound and orbital computed tomography determined diagnosis. The CDR3 contains 14 residues. Deletions cut 7 bases from V and 2 bases from J, with 14 bases between. There are many counts of this clonotype. What it recognizes is unknown.

The sample taken for sequencing was peripheral blood. The V call is TRBV12-3 or TRBV12-4, the J call TRBJ1-1; perhaps TRBD1 as D (5 bases). This clonotype originated in an adult man with Graves' ophthalmopathy. The CDR3 nucleotides read TGTGCCAGCAACGCCCGGGGCGTTAACACTGAAGCTTTCTTT. It specifies CASNARGVNTEAFF.